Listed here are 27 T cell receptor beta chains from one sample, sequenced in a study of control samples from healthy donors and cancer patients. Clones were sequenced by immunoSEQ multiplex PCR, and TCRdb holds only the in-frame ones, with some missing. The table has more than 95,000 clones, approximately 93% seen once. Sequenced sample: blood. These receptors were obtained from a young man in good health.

CDR3 sequence: CASEVVNTEAFF. In DNA form, the CDR3 reads TGTGCCAGCGAGGTGGTGAACACTGAAGCTTTCTTT. The rearrangement uses TRBV7-8 and TRBJ1-1; no clear D gene. The germline CDR1 and CDR2 sequences are SGHVS and FQNEAQ. V was pared by 8 bases and J by 0 bases, with 7 bases between. The CDR3 has 12 amino acids.

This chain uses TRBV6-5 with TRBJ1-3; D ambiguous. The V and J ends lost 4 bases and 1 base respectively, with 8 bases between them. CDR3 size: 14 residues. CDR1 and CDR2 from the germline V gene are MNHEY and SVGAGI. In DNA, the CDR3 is TGTGCCAGCAGTTGGAGGGATTCTGGAAACACCATATATTTT. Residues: CASSWRDSGNTIYF.

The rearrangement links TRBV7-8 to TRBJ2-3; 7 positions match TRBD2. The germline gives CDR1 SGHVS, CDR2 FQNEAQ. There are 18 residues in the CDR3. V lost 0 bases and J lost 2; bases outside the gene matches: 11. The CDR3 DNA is TGTGCCAGCAGCTTAGCCTCGTCTAGCGGAGAAATCACAGATACGCAGTATTTT. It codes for CASSLASSSGEITDTQYF.

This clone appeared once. The DNA of the CDR3 is TGTGCCATCAGTGAGTCGAATCAAGGGTTTCGTCTCGGCTATGGCTACACCTTC. Its protein product is CAISESNQGFRLGYGYTF. The gene calls are TRBV10-3 and TRBJ1-2; D not resolved. The CDR3 length is 18 residues. Germline V gives CDR1 ENHRY, CDR2 SYGVKD. Trimming left V 0 bases short and J 4 bases short, with 21 bases between.

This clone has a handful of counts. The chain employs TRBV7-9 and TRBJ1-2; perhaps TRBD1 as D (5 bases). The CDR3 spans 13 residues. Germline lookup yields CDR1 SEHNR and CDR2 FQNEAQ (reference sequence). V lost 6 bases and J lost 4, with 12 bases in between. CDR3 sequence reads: CASRPDRGYGYTF. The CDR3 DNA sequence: TGTGCCAGCAGGCCGGATAGGGGCTATGGCTACACCTTC.

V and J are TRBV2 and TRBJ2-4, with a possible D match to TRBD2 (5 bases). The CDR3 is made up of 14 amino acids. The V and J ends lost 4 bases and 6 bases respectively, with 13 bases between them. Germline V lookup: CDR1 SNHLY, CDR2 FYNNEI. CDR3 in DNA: TGTGCCAGCAGTGTCGGCGGGCCTAGAAACATTCAGTACTTC. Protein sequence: CASSVGGPRNIQYF. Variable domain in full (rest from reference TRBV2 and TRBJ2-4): EPEVTQTPSHQVTQMGQEVILRCVPISNHLYFYWYRQILGQKVEFLVSFYNNEISEKSEIFDDQFSVERPDGSNFTLKIRSTKLEDSAMYFCASSVGGPRNIQYFGAGTRLSVL.

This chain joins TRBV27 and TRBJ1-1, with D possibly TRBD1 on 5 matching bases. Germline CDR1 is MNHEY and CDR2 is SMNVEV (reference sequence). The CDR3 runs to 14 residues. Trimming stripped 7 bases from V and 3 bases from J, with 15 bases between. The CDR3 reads CASTSGRGDTEAFF. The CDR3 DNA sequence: TGTGCCAGCACCTCGGGACGAGGCGACACTGAAGCTTTCTTT.

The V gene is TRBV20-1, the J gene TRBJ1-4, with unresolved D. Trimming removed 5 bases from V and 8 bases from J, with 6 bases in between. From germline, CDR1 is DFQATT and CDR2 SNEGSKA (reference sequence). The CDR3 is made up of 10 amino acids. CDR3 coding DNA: TGCAGTGCTCTTCACGAAAAACTGTTTTTT. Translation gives CSALHEKLFF.

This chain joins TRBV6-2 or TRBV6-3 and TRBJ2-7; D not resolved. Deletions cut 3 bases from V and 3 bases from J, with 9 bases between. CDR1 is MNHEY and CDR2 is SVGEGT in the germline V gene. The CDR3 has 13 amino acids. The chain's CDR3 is CASSYNDLYEQYF. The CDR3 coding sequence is TGTGCCAGCAGTTATAACGACCTCTACGAGCAGTACTTC.

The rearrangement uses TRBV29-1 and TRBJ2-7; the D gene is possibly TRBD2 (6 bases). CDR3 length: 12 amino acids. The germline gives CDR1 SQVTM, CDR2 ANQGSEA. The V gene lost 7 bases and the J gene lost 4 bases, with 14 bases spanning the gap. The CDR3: CSASEGLYEQYF. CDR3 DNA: TGCAGCGCCTCGGAGGGGCTTTACGAGCAGTACTTC.

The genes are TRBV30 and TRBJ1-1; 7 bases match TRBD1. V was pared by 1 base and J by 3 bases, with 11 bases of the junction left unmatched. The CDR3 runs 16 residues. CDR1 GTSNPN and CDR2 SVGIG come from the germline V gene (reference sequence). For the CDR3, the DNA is TGTGCCTGGAGTGATATAAAGGGACAGCTGGACACTGAAGCTTTCTTT. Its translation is CAWSDIKGQLDTEAFF.

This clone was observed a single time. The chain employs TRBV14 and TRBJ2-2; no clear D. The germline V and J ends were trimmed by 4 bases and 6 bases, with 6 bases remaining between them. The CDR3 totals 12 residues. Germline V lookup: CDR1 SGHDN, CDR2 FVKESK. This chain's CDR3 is CASSRRAGELFF. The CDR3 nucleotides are TGTGCCAGCAGCCGACGCGCCGGGGAGCTGTTTTTT.

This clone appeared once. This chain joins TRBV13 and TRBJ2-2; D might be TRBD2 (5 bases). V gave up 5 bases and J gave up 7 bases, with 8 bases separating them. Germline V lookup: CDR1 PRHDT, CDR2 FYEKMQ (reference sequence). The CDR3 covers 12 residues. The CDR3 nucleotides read TGTGCCAGCAGCACTAGTGTCGGGGAGCTGTTTTTT. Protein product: CASSTSVGELFF.

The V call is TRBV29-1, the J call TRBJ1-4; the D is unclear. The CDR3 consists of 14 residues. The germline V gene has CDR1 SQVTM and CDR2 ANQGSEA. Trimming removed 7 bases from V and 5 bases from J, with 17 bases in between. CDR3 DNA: TGCAGCGCTACAAAGACGCAAGGGAATGAAAAACTGTTTTTT. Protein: CSATKTQGNEKLFF.

CDR3 region: CASSHRDRGTEAFF. CDR3 coding DNA: TGTGCCAGTAGTCACCGGGACAGGGGTACTGAAGCTTTCTTT. J is TRBJ1-1 and V is TRBV19; 10 bases match TRBD1. This CDR3 is built from 14 residues. Germline V lookup: CDR1 LNHDA, CDR2 SQIVND (reference sequence). V was pared by 5 bases and J by 5 bases, with 5 bases of the junction left unmatched.

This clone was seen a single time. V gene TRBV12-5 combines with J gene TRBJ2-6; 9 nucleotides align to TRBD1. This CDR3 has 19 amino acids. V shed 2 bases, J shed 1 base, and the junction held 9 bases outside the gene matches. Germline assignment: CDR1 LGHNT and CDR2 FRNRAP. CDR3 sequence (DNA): TGTGCTAGTGGTTTGATCTCCGGGACAGGGACTTCTGGGGCCAACGTCCTGACTTTC. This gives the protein CASGLISGTGTSGANVLTF.

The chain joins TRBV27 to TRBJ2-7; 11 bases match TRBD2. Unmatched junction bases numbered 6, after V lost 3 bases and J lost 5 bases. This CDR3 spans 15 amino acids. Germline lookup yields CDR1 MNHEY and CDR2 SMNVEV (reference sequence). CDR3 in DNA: TGTGCCAGCAGTTTCTCACTAGCGGGAGTTAACGAGCAGTACTTC. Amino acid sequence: CASSFSLAGVNEQYF.

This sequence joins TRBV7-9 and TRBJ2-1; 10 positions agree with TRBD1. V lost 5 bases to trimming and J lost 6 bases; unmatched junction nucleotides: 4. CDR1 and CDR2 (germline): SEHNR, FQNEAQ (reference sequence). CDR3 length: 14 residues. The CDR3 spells CASSTGTGVNEQFF. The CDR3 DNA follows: TGTGCCAGCAGCACCGGGACAGGGGTCAATGAGCAGTTCTTC.

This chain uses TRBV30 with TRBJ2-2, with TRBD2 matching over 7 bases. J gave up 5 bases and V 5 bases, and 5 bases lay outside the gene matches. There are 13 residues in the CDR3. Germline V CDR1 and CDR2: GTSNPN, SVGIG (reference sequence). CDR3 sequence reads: CAWRLGGTGELFF. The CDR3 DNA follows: TGTGCCTGGCGGCTCGGGGGGACCGGGGAGCTGTTTTTT.

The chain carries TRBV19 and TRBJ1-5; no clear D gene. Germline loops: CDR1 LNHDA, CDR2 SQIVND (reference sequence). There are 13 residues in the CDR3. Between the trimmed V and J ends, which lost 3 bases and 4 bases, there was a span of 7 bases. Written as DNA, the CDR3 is TGTGCCAGTAGTATGGCTAGGAATCAGCCCCAGCATTTT. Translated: CASSMARNQPQHF.

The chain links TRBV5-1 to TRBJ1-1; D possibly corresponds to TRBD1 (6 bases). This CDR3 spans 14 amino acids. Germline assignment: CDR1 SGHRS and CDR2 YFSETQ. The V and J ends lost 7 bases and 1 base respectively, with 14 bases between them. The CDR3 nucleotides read TGCGCCAGCCGAGGGGGTACAGGGAACACTGAAGCTTTCTTT. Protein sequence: CASRGGTGNTEAFF.

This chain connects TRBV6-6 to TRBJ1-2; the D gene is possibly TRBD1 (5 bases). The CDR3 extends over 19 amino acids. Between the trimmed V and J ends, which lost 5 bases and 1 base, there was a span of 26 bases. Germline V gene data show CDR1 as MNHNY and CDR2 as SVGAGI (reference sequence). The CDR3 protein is CASSRSSGGRPVNNYGYTF. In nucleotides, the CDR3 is TGTGCCAGCAGTAGATCAAGCGGGGGTAGACCGGTTAATAACTATGGCTACACCTTC.

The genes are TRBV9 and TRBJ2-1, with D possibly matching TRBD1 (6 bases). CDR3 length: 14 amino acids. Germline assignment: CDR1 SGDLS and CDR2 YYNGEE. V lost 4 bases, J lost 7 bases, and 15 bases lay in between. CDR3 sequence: CASSPRWTDNEQFF. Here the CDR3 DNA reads TGTGCCAGCAGCCCTCGCTGGACAGATAATGAGCAGTTCTTC.

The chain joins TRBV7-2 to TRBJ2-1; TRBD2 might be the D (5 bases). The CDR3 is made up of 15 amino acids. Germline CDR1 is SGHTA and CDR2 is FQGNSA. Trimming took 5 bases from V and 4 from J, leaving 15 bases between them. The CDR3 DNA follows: TGTGCCAGCAGCCACGGGCTAGCTGGATACAATGAGCAGTTCTTC. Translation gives CASSHGLAGYNEQFF. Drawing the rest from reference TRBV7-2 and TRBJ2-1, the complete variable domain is GAGVSQSPSNKVTEKGKDVELRCDPISGHTALYWYRQSLGQGLEFLIYFQGNSAPDKSGLPSDRFSAERTGGSVSTLTIQRTQQEDSAVYLCASSHGLAGYNEQFFGPGTRLTVL.

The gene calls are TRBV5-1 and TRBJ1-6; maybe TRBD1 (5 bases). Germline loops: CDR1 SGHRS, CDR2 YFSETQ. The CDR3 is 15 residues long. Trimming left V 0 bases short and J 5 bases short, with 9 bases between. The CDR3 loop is CASSLASGNNSPLHF. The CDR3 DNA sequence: TGCGCCAGCAGCTTGGCCTCAGGGAATAATTCACCCCTCCACTTT.

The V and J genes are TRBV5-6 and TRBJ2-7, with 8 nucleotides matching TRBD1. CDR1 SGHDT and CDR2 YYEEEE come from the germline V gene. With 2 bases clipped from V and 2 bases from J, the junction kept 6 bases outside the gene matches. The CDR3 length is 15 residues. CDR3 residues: CASSFPTGDAYEQYF. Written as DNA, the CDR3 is TGTGCCAGCAGCTTCCCGACAGGGGATGCCTACGAGCAGTACTTC.

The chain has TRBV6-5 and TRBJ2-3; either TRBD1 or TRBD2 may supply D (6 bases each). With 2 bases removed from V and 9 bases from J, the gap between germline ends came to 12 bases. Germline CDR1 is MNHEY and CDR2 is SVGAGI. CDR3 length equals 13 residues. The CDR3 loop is CASSYGGGGTQYF. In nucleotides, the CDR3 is TGTGCCAGCAGTTACGGGGGCGGAGGGACGCAGTATTTT.